Each of the 19 T cell receptor beta chains below was sequenced from the same sample in a study of patients and donors after allogeneic stem cell transplantation (dated by TCRdb to about 2020). The library was made by RT-PCR. The sequencing machine was a NextSeq 550. The public reads were run again by TCRdb, first through fastp at Q25 and then through MiXCR, and only productive beta chains were kept. Rows matching on CDR3 protein sequence are summarized as one entry with the most common DNA and genes. The sample yields roughly 200,000 distinct CDR3 sequences; about 40% were counted once. The ten largest clones add up to 33% of the sample. The sample consisted of blood, either unsorted or a sorted T cell fraction (not recorded which). These receptor sequences come from a human donor who was either an allogeneic HSCT recipient or a stem cell or donor lymphocyte infusion donor (not recorded which). It is not recorded whose cells these are; they may come from a transplant donor.

This clonotype was counted at least ten times. The chain has TRBV20-1 and TRBJ1-3, with TRBD1 identical over 8 bases. After removal of 6 bases from V and 5 bases from J, the junction contained 12 bases not matched to a gene. The CDR3 has 15 residues. The germline gives CDR1 DFQATT, CDR2 SNEGSKA (reference sequence). In DNA, the CDR3 is TGCAGTGCCCTAAGTCCCGGGACAGGCAGAAACACCATATATTTT. Translation: CSALSPGTGRNTIYF.

This clonotype has just a few counts. The chain joins TRBV12-3 or TRBV12-4 to TRBJ1-1; D is ambiguous. V was pared by 5 bases and J by 2 bases, with 9 bases between. CDR3 size: 13 residues. DNA for the CDR3: TGTGCCAGCAGTACCAGTATTAACACTGAAGCTTTCTTT. This sequence encodes CASSTSINTEAFF.

This clonotype has just a few counts. V gene TRBV4-3 combines with J gene TRBJ1-2; D perhaps matches TRBD1 (5 bases). This CDR3 has 16 residues. V gave up 0 bases and J gave up 4 bases, with 15 bases separating them. Germline V gives CDR1 LGHNA, CDR2 YSLEER. The CDR3 spells CASSQDDVGDIYGYTF. The DNA of the CDR3 is TGCGCCAGCAGCCAAGATGATGTGGGGGATATCTATGGCTACACCTTC.

The gene calls are TRBV6-4 and TRBJ2-1; 9 nucleotides align to TRBD2. The CDR3 has 15 amino acids. Germline V gene lookup returns CDR1 MRHNA and CDR2 SNTAGT. The ends lost 5 bases at V and 3 bases at J; junction bases unmatched: 5. This chain's CDR3 is CASSPRSGSYNEQFF. The DNA for the CDR3 is TGTGCCAGCAGTCCTCGTAGCGGGAGCTACAATGAGCAGTTCTTC.

The rearrangement links TRBV27 to TRBJ1-4; TRBD1 aligns across 7 bases. J gave up 5 bases and V 6 bases, and 6 bases lay outside the gene matches. The germline V gene has CDR1 MNHEY and CDR2 SMNVEV (reference sequence). The CDR3 has 14 residues. This CDR3 is CASRPGQQNEKLFF. The CDR3, as DNA: TGTGCCAGCAGACCGGGACAGCAGAATGAAAAACTGTTTTTT.

The chain joins TRBV29-1 to TRBJ2-2, with TRBD1 identical over 7 bases. This CDR3 contains 17 residues. Germline V CDR1 and CDR2: SQVTM, ANQGSEA. The DNA for the CDR3 is TGCGTAGGTACGGGACAGCCAAAAGACATGAACACCGGGGAGCTGTTTTTT. It translates to CVGTGQPKDMNTGELFF.

The rearrangement uses TRBV4-3 and TRBJ2-5, with no clear D. The CDR3 covers 15 residues. The germline V gene has CDR1 LGHNA and CDR2 YSLEER. V was cut by 1 base and J by 7 bases, with 16 bases left in between. CDR3 sequence reads: CASSQGIGPRVTQYF. The CDR3 DNA follows: TGCGCCAGCAGCCAAGGAATAGGCCCAAGAGTGACCCAGTACTTC.

V gene TRBV27 combines with J gene TRBJ2-2; 10 bases align to TRBD2. Germline CDR1 is MNHEY and CDR2 is SMNVEV (reference sequence). This CDR3 has 17 residues. With V trimmed by 2 bases and J by 1 base, 4 bases remained unmatched. Here the CDR3 DNA reads TGTGCCAGCAGTTTAGGGACTAGCGCCTTGAACACCGGGGAGCTGTTTTTT. Residues: CASSLGTSALNTGELFF.

The chain recombines TRBV7-8 with TRBJ1-5, with D possibly being TRBD1 (5 bases). Germline V lookup: CDR1 SGHVS, CDR2 FQNEAQ. V was shortened by 1 base and J by 0 bases, with 13 bases between the two germline ends. The CDR3 totals 17 residues. The DNA for the CDR3 is TGTGCCAGCAGCTTAGTCCCGGGGGGGTATAGCAATCAGCCCCAGCATTTT. This gives the protein CASSLVPGGYSNQPQHF.

V gene TRBV5-8 combines with J gene TRBJ1-1; D remains unclear. The CDR3 extends over 15 amino acids. V lost 1 base, J lost 6 bases, and 16 bases lay in between. CDR1 is SGHTS and CDR2 is YDEGEE in the germline V gene. This chain's CDR3 is CASSLFQAIPSEAFF. The CDR3 region has the DNA TGTGCCAGCAGCTTGTTTCAGGCGATTCCTTCTGAAGCTTTCTTT.

In this sample, this clonotype turned up a few times. The chain is built from TRBV4-2 and TRBJ2-7; TRBD2 is a possible D gene (5 bases). This CDR3 has 15 amino acids. Per the germline V gene, CDR1 is LGHNA and CDR2 is YNFKEQ. Trimming removed 0 bases from V and 6 bases from J, with 15 bases in between. The CDR3 region has the DNA TGTGCCAGCAGCCAAGAGCCGCCTACCGAGGGCGAGCAGTACTTC. Its translation is CASSQEPPTEGEQYF.

The chain combines TRBV20-1 with TRBJ2-1, with TRBD2 matching over 11 bases. V gave up 5 bases and J gave up 4 bases; unmatched junction bases: 10. This CDR3 has 16 amino acids. The germline CDR1 and CDR2 sequences are DFQATT and SNEGSKA (reference sequence). The chain's CDR3 is CSASPLTSGVYNEQFF. DNA for the CDR3: TGCAGTGCTTCCCCGCTGACTAGCGGGGTTTACAATGAGCAGTTCTTC.

The chain links TRBV12-3 or TRBV12-4 to TRBJ1-4, with TRBD1 matching over 8 bases. The CDR3 totals 15 residues. V dropped 5 bases and J dropped 7; count of bases not matched to a gene: 9. The chain's CDR3 is CASSPRTGIGEKLFF. The CDR3 nucleotides read TGTGCCAGCAGTCCACGGACAGGGATTGGTGAAAAACTGTTTTTT.

This clonotype was recorded a few times. This sequence joins TRBV15 and TRBJ1-1; a weak D match, TRBD1 (6 bases). Germline V gene lookup returns CDR1 LNHNV and CDR2 YYDKDF (reference sequence). This CDR3 region has 15 residues. Trimming cost V 3 bases and J 1 base, with 12 bases left between them. The DNA for the CDR3 is TGTGCCACCAGCAGCTTAGGGGGGGAGAACACTGAAGCTTTCTTT. This sequence encodes CATSSLGGENTEAFF.

The chain employs TRBV29-1 and TRBJ2-2, with 10 bases that match TRBD2. Germline V lookup: CDR1 SQVTM, CDR2 ANQGSEA. The CDR3 totals 17 residues. V was clipped by 1 base and J by 8 bases; unmatched bases: 13. DNA for the CDR3: TGCAGCGTTGAAGGTCTAGCGGGAGCCGATATGACGGGGGAGCTGTTTTTT. It encodes CSVEGLAGADMTGELFF.

J is TRBJ2-7 and V is TRBV5-1; D unclear. Trimming removed 3 bases from V and 3 bases from J, with 13 bases in between. Germline-derived CDR1 and CDR2 are SGHRS and YFSETQ. The CDR3 runs to 14 residues. The CDR3 region has the DNA TGCGCCAGCAGCTCACAGACTCTCGGCTACGAGCAGTACTTC. Protein sequence: CASSSQTLGYEQYF.

In this sample, this clonotype turned up a few times. At one boundary the junction diverges from the germline segment, which might be a read error. The chain has TRBV12-3 or TRBV12-4 and TRBJ2-2; no firm D call. The CDR3 spans 13 residues. The CDR3 is CASSVANTGELFF. The CDR3 DNA reads TGTGCCAGCAGTGTAGCTAACACCGGGGAGCTGTTTTTT.

This clonotype was counted a few times. The chain combines TRBV11-1 with TRBJ1-2; no reliable D call. This CDR3 is built from 12 residues. Germline-derived CDR1 and CDR2 are SGHAT and FQDESV (reference sequence). Trimming cost V 5 bases and J 2 bases, with 6 bases left between them. The CDR3 DNA is TGTGCCAGCAGCGAGGACAACTATGGCTACACCTTC. Translating it yields CASSEDNYGYTF.

The gene calls are TRBV27 and TRBJ1-6; maybe TRBD1 (5 bases). The CDR3 loop spans 14 amino acids. Germline V lookup: CDR1 MNHEY, CDR2 SMNVEV (reference sequence). With 3 bases removed from V and 6 bases from J, the gap between germline ends came to 9 bases. The CDR3 bases are TGTGCCAGCAGTTTTAGGGGTCTTAATTCACCCCTCCACTTT. This sequence encodes CASSFRGLNSPLHF.